A single T cell receptor beta chain is shown here with its context. Its antigen specificity is not known. Per-nucleotide qualities are absent, and no much larger clonotype sits a single base away. The CDR3 spans 12 residues, from the cysteine through the phenylalanine. Left in the record is the CDR3 DNA by itself, 36 bases read in frame from the first base. V is cut by 5 bases and J by 5 bases, and the space between the germline ends is 7 bases. CDR1 and CDR2, looked up from the germline V gene, are SNHLY and FYNNEI. This sample is drawn from a study of shared clonotypes between healthy human individuals (TCRdb year 2020). As for the study more broadly: The cohort included three men and a couple of women between 18 and 49 years of age. Per donor, three plates each were used for CD4 naive and CD4 memory, two for CD8 naive, and one for CD8 memory. To estimate repertoire size and how much clonotypes are shared between individuals, the study performed deep sequencing of blood TCR repertoires from roughly five healthy adults. Libraries were prepared and TCR repertoires were sequenced by different laboratories using diverse techniques, in order to increase sequencing depth and limit assay-specific biases. Each donor's leukapheresis produced roughly between about 0.8 and 8.9 billion PBMCs.

Using the deep immunoSEQ assay, multiplex PCR amplified TCR CDR3 regions from genomic DNA. Extracted genomic DNA from each cell subset was distributed evenly across all wells of several immunoSEQ 96-well plates, and each plate was treated as a replicate. Each replicate PCR for sorted subsets received about 0.2 ug genomic DNA, equal to about 30,000 T cell genomes. Purified libraries were measured with a Qubit 3.0 fluorometer, size-checked on a Bioanalyzer 2100, and measured again with the KAPA Library Quantification kit. Every immunoSEQ 96-well plate was sequenced on a separate single-read 150-cycle Illumina NextSeq 550 flow cell. Per the original workflow: Because the immunoSEQ output included only junctional sequences and no quality scores, the filtering could not be the same as the filtering used for full-length reads. To assign V/J genes and CDR3, sequences were annotated against IMGT germline references using PyIR, a Python wrapper for IgBLAST v1.9. Reads with weak V/J assignments (E-value above 1e-6), missing CDR3, stop codons, out-of-frame junctions, or ambiguous translated residues were removed. V3J clonotypes were defined as sequences sharing the same inferred V gene, J gene, and CDR3 amino acid sequence. Percentage overlap between repertoires was calculated by dividing the number of shared unique clonotypes by the size of the smaller repertoire. Richness of each repertoire was evaluated using RTK rarefaction, the Chao1 estimator, and Recon v2.1 estimates of unobserved clonotypes. Generation probabilities were computed with OLGA for all TCRbeta clonotypes obtained by the gDNA method from a handful of donors. TCRdb's version of the immuneACCESS table is confined to in-frame rearrangements and falls short of the full clone set. An unresolved V gene accounts for under half of the shortfall where checked; the remainder is of unknown origin. V and J calls and clone size are given by that table; D and trimming were obtained from the DNA. A total of 2 million to 2.5 million clones appear in this sample, 92% of them only once. The ten largest account for 0.37% of the sample.

Broad study findings and their caveats: Incomplete sequencing was indicated by rarefaction of sorted-subset datasets, despite the large sequencing depth. Larger estimated clonotype richness was generally found for naive subsets than for memory subsets. The genetic and exposure-history diversity represented was limited by the small number of donors. Across a few donors, around 5% of naive CD4, 3% to 3.5% of naive CD8, about 2% of memory CD4, and approximately 0.4% of memory CD8 clonotypes were shared. Pairwise subsampling led to the expectation that sequencing depth would affect the degree of clonotype sharing among donors. Sampling was restricted to blood, and TCR repertoires in tissues likely differ from the TCR repertoires found in blood. Compared with non-shared clonotypes, clonotypes shared by all four sorted-subset donors had higher generation probabilities.

Donors were healthy HIV-negative adults with no recently reported acute infections or vaccinations. All donors were Caucasian adults living in Nashville, Tennessee, USA. CD4+ T cells were enriched by magnetic negative selection; naive cells were then positively selected on CD45RA, and the negative fraction formed the memory subset. Blood was collected by leukapheresis, and PBMCs were isolated by Ficoll-Histopaque density gradient centrifugation and then cryopreserved in liquid nitrogen vapor phase. Analytical flow cytometry was used to check the purity and quantity of each magnetically sorted T cell population. From each sorted fraction, genomic DNA was isolated and quantified by UV absorbance on a Nanodrop 2000c.

This clonotype was sampled from a man aged 18-30 years in good health. Some clones in this sample may be carry-over from other donors' samples. Sequencing was performed on naive CD4+ T cells from PBMCs. This specimen's cell subset or site label, interpreted: CD45RA+ positively selected. Here the chain combines TRBV2 and TRBJ2-1; the D gene cannot be resolved reliably. The nucleotide sequence is given as TGTGCCAGCAGTCCCGTGGACAATGAGCAGTTCTTC. Translated, this is CASSPVDNEQFF.